There are a few counts of the clone carrying this TCR beta chain. This record comes from a study of response to subunit inactivated influenza vaccine. TCRdb reprocessed the RT-PCR reads via MiXCR and lists one record per CDR3 protein. The sample lists 150,000 to 200,000 distinct CDR3 sequences; 12% were seen once. J lost 5 bases, V lost 1 base, and 6 bases had no gene match. The CDR3 is 15 residues long. These sequences were also reported in another study, on T cells expressing NK-cell markers. From that paper: As the method of synthesis, 5'RACE template switching with UMIs yielded TCR beta cDNA. The sequencing cohort of eight donors included seven HCMV-seropositive individuals and one seronegative individual. Dominant NKG2C+ clonotypes accounted for roughly 1.0-8% of CD8+ T cells in 5 to 7 donors. Once again these clonotypes came out on top in the CD3+CD56-NKG2C+ fraction of a few donors. HCMV specificity was not established for the expanded NKG2C+ T cell clones.

The sequencing used CD8+ T cells sorted from PBMCs, collected 11 to 12 days after vaccination. The TCR sequence derives from a man between 45 and 60 years old who received an inactivated influenza vaccine. The chain links TRBV12-3 or TRBV12-4 to TRBJ2-5; 8 bases align to TRBD1. This CDR3 reads CASSLEGRGQETQYF. As DNA, the CDR3 is TGTGCCAGCAGTTTAGAGGGCAGGGGGCAGGAGACCCAGTACTTC.